This is a list of T cell receptor beta chains from one sample in a study of regulatory T cells in long-lasting Graves disease. TCRdb reprocessed the multiplex PCR reads with MiXCR, giving one entry per CDR3 protein. The table shows around 330,000 distinct CDR3 sequences, with 15% to 20% occurring only once. The specimen comprised peripheral blood mononuclear cells (PBMCs), sampled at new diagnosis, from a patient treated with antithyroid drugs. The receptor set was obtained from a female donor with Graves disease. The conserved cysteine and the conserved F or W are not part of the CDR3 here.

TRBV7-9 | 10 | ASLANFGEQY
TRBV27 | 12 | ASILGTGSYEQY
TRBV20-1 | 12 | SAETGRGKETQY
TRBV20-1 | 15 | SARDLKRSGREREQF
TRBV4-1 | 15 | ASSQAPVATVTSPLH
TRBV25-1 | 13 | ASSEMGSGANVLT
TRBV20-1 | 10 | SARVVGEKLF
TRBV19 | 13 | ASRRTPVRDEKLF
TRBV15 | 10 | ATSRYRNEAF
TRBV6-2/TRBV6-3 | 13 | ASRTRDSYYQPQH